Reported below is one T cell receptor beta chain. Its antigen is not identified. It was with 60 Vbeta and 13 Jbeta primers that the PCR ran. The method was immunoSEQ multiplex PCR; TCRdb's version includes in-frame clones alone and lacks a portion of them. The table has fewer than 200,000 clones, about 82% seen once. This specimen belongs to a study of cytomegalovirus exposure and HLA in healthy donors. Study overall: Unique TCRs from HLA-typed donors, roughly 89 million of them, were held in an early data release.

This CDR3 spans 13 amino acids. V lost 10 bases and J lost 4, with 14 bases in between. Germline V gene lookup returns CDR1 WSHSY and CDR2 SAAADI. The study, taken as a whole, reports: Compared with the roughly 700-donor mean, an Asian-associated ancestry cluster reportedly had fewer N-insertions, according to a later analysis.

The source is a woman aged 18 to 35 in good health and CMV-seronegative. This rearrangement joins TRBV10-2 to TRBJ2-1; D might be TRBD2 (5 bases). What was sequenced was PBMCs. The chain's CDR3 is CATLEGLYNEQFF. CDR3 bases: TGCGCCACACTTGAGGGCCTATACAATGAGCAGTTCTTC.